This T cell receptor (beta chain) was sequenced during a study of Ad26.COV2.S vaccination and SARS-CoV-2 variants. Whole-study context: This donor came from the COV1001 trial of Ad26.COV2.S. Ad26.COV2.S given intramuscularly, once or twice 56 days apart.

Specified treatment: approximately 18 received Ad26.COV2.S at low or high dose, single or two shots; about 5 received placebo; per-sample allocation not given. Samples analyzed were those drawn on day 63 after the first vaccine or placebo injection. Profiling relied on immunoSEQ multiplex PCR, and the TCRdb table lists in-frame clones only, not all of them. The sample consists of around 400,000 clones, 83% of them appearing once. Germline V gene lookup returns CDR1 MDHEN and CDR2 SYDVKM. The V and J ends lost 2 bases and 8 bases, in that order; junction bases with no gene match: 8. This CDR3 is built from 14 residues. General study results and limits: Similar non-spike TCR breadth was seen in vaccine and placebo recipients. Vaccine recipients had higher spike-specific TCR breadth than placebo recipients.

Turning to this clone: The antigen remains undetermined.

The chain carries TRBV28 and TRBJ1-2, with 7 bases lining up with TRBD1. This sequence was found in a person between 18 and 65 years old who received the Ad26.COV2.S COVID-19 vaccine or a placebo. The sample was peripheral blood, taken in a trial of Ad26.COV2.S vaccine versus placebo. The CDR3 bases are TGTGCCAGCAGTTTACAGGGGGGTGTTTTGGGCTACACCTTC. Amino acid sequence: CASSLQGGVLGYTF.